This section outlines one T cell receptor beta chain sequence together with its context. MiXCR, applied by TCRdb to the RT-PCR reads, yields one record per CDR3 protein. The sample has roughly 960,000 distinct CDR3 sequences; more than 15% are singletons. This sample is part of a study of patients and donors after allogeneic stem cell transplantation. This TCR came from a human donor who was either an allogeneic HSCT recipient or a stem cell or donor lymphocyte infusion donor (not recorded which). It is not recorded whose cells these are; they may come from a transplant donor. The specimen sequenced was blood, either unsorted or a sorted T cell fraction (not recorded which).

CDR3 nucleotides: TGCGCCAGCAGCTTGGGACTAGGATACACAGATACGCAGTATTTT. Its translation: CASSLGLGYTDTQYF. V usage is TRBV5-1 and J usage is TRBJ2-3, with TRBD2 as a possible D gene (6 bases). This CDR3 spans 15 amino acids. V lost 0 bases and J lost 2, with 10 bases in between. The V gene's germline CDR1 is SGHRS and CDR2 YFSETQ.